These 3 T cell receptor beta chains originate from one sample sequenced in a study of beta chain features in type 1 diabetes. The investigators reverse transcribed all of the isolated RNA, so they sequenced expressed TCRB transcripts. Clones were read by immunoSEQ multiplex PCR, and TCRdb kept only the in-frame ones, dropping some. In the table there are hundreds of thousands of clones, about 9.3% of which are singletons. Material: naive CD4+ T cells from blood. These receptors were taken from a woman younger than 30 in good health.

The chain uses TRBV9 and TRBJ2-5; TRBD2 is a possible D gene (6 bases). V lost 0 bases and J 2 bases, leaving 14 bases between the germline ends. CDR3 size: 16 residues. CDR1 and CDR2 (germline): SGDLS, YYNGEE. The CDR3 DNA follows: TGTGCCAGCAGCGTAGCGGGCGCAGGGAGGCAAGAGACCCAGTACTTC. It translates to CASSVAGAGRQETQYF.

The chain joins TRBV7-2 to TRBJ2-7; weak D call: TRBD2 (6 bases). The CDR3 is 14 amino acids. The germline gives CDR1 SGHTA, CDR2 FQGNSA. V was clipped by 3 bases and J by 5 bases, with 14 bases between them. CDR3 residues: CASSLIEGGNEQYF. The CDR3 DNA follows: TGTGCCAGCAGCTTGATTGAGGGAGGAAACGAGCAGTACTTC.

This chain connects TRBV6-6 to TRBJ1-5; maybe TRBD1 (5 bases). This CDR3 spans 13 amino acids. In germline, CDR1 is MNHNY, CDR2 SVGAGI (reference sequence). Trimming cost V 5 bases and J 5 bases, with 10 bases left between them. The CDR3 is CASSRVQDQPQHF. CDR3 DNA sequence: TGTGCCAGCAGTCGGGTACAGGATCAGCCCCAGCATTTT.